These 18 T cell receptor beta chains came from one sample sequenced in a study of blood T cell repertoires in COVID-19. Generated by immunoSEQ multiplex PCR, the TCRdb table keeps only in-frame clones and is missing some. The table records hundreds of thousands of clones, around 87% of them present only once. The source material was peripheral blood. Receptors were obtained from a woman in her forties who had recovered from COVID-19.

The rearrangement links TRBV9 to TRBJ1-2; D not certain. The germline gives CDR1 SGDLS, CDR2 YYNGEE. The CDR3 covers 13 residues. Trimming stripped 3 bases from V and 8 bases from J, with 14 bases between. Here the CDR3 reads CASSAPERVGYTF. CDR3 DNA sequence: TGTGCCAGCAGCGCCCCGGAGAGGGTCGGCTACACCTTC.

The genes are TRBV5-1 and TRBJ1-1; TRBD1 might be the D (5 bases). This CDR3 is built from 15 residues. V lost 3 bases and J lost 1, with 13 bases in between. Per germline, CDR1 SGHRS and CDR2 YFSETQ. The DNA of the CDR3 is TGCGCCAGCAGCTCCATGGGGACTTCGAACACTGAAGCTTTCTTT. Translation: CASSSMGTSNTEAFF.

The chain employs TRBV10-2 and TRBJ1-5; D may be TRBD1 (5 bases). CDR1 WSHSY and CDR2 SAAADI come from the germline V gene. This CDR3 is built from 13 residues. V shed 6 bases and J shed 1 base, with 7 bases lying between them. CDR3 sequence (DNA): TGCGCCAGCAGGGGGCAAAGCAATCAGCCCCAGCATTTT. Protein: CASRGQSNQPQHF.

The chain recombines TRBV5-1 with TRBJ2-7, with 7 positions matching TRBD1. Germline loops: CDR1 SGHRS, CDR2 YFSETQ. This CDR3 is 15 amino acids long. Losses at the gene ends were 4 bases for V and 5 bases for J; bases not matched to a gene: 12. Here the CDR3 reads CASSPRGDRANEQYF. The CDR3 DNA follows: TGCGCCAGCAGCCCCAGGGGAGACAGGGCGAACGAGCAGTACTTC.

The chain is built from TRBV2 and TRBJ1-4; TRBD1 agrees at 10 bases. The CDR3 is 17 residues long. Germline assignment: CDR1 SNHLY and CDR2 FYNNEI. After removal of 6 bases from V and 3 bases from J, the junction contained 10 bases not matched to a gene. The CDR3 loop is CASRPDRGRLSNEKLFF. The CDR3 region has the DNA TGTGCCAGCAGGCCCGACAGGGGGCGCCTGTCTAATGAAAAACTGTTTTTT.

The J gene is TRBJ1-2, the V gene TRBV6-5, with D possibly matching TRBD1 (5 bases). Trimming left V 0 bases short and J 4 bases short, with 12 bases between. The CDR3 runs to 15 residues. From germline, CDR1 is MNHEY and CDR2 SVGAGI. The CDR3 nucleotides read TGTGCCAGCAGTTACTCAGTAGACAGCAGCTATGGCTACACCTTC. Encoded protein: CASSYSVDSSYGYTF.

The CDR3 nucleotides are TGTGCCAGCTCACCACCCGCGGGACAGGCCGCTAACTATGGCTACACCTTC. It encodes CASSPPAGQAANYGYTF. V and J are TRBV18 and TRBJ1-2; 8 bases are a match to TRBD1. Trimming cost V 0 bases and J 0 bases; bases outside gene matches: 6. The V gene's germline CDR1 is KGHSH and CDR2 LQKENI. This CDR3 contains 17 residues.

This sequence joins TRBV20-1 and TRBJ1-1; D is uncertain. V lost 3 bases, J lost 1 base, and 9 bases lay in between. Germline V gene data show CDR1 as DFQATT and CDR2 as SNEGSKA (reference sequence). The CDR3 extends over 13 amino acids. For the CDR3, the DNA is TGCAGTGCTAGTCCCATTTCGAACACTGAAGCTTTCTTT. Translated, it gives CSASPISNTEAFF.

The chain carries TRBV25-1 and TRBJ1-1; 9 positions match TRBD1. The CDR3 loop spans 17 amino acids. V trimming: 3 bases; J trimming: 5 bases; junction bases outside the gene matches: 13. Per germline, CDR1 MGHDK and CDR2 SYGVNS. CDR3 nucleotide sequence: TGTGCCAGCAGTGAGTCACAGGGGGCGGGGGTGGAAACTGAAGCTTTCTTT. Translation gives CASSESQGAGVETEAFF. Full variable domain (rest looked up from reference TRBV25-1 and TRBJ1-1): EADIYQTPRYLVIGTGKKITLECSQTMGHDKMYWYQQDPGMELHLIHYSYGVNSTEKGDLSSESTVSRIRTEHFPLTLESARPSHTSQYLCASSESQGAGVETEAFFGQGTRLTVV.

The V gene is TRBV14, the J gene TRBJ1-1; no reliable D call. Germline CDR1 reads SGHDN; CDR2 reads FVKESK. Trimming took off 3 bases at V and 1 base at J, with 6 bases between the two ends. CDR3 size: 13 residues. CDR3 sequence: CASSQDWNTEAFF. CDR3 in DNA: TGTGCCAGCAGCCAGGACTGGAACACTGAAGCTTTCTTT.

The chain couples TRBV28 to TRBJ2-5, with TRBD1 identical over 12 bases. CDR3 length: 17 amino acids. Germline V CDR1 and CDR2: MDHEN, SYDVKM. V lost 4 bases and J lost 4; bases outside the gene matches: 10. CDR3 protein: CASSYLRDRGQRETQYF. Written as DNA, the CDR3 is TGTGCCAGCAGTTATCTCCGGGACAGGGGGCAGAGAGAGACCCAGTACTTC.

This chain links TRBV12-3 or TRBV12-4 with TRBJ1-2; 11 bases are a match to TRBD1. J lost 4 bases, V lost 8 bases, and 3 bases had no gene match. CDR3 size: 13 residues. In DNA form, the CDR3 reads TGTGCCAGCGGACAGGGGGCCCGCTATGGCTACACCTTC. Its translation is CASGQGARYGYTF.

This chain links TRBV2 with TRBJ1-3, with 7 bases matching TRBD1. V lost 6 bases and J lost 0; bases outside the gene matches: 5. This CDR3 spans 15 amino acids. CDR1 and CDR2 (germline): SNHLY, FYNNEI. CDR3 DNA sequence: TGTGCCAGCAGCGAAAACAGGGGCTCTGGAAACACCATATATTTT. This gives the protein CASSENRGSGNTIYF.

This rearrangement joins TRBV4-2 to TRBJ2-1, with D perhaps matching TRBD2 (7 bases). The CDR3 consists of 15 residues. Germline-derived CDR1 and CDR2 are LGHNA and YNFKEQ. The V end was cut by 3 bases, the J end by 8 bases, with 17 bases between. CDR3: CASSHPEGGVDEQFF. CDR3 sequence (DNA): TGTGCCAGCAGCCACCCAGAGGGGGGGGTGGATGAGCAGTTCTTC.

This sequence joins TRBV7-2 and TRBJ1-2; no clear D. The germline V and J ends were trimmed by 3 bases and 4 bases, with 9 bases remaining between them. This CDR3 spans 13 amino acids. From germline, CDR1 is SGHTA and CDR2 FQGNSA. The CDR3 reads CASSFRRGYGYTF. CDR3 sequence (DNA): TGTGCCAGCAGCTTTCGACGGGGCTATGGCTACACCTTC.

This chain connects TRBV4-3 to TRBJ2-5, with 9 bases identical to TRBD2. CDR1 and CDR2 (germline): LGHNA, YSLEER. The CDR3 contains 16 residues. J lost 1 base, V lost 1 base, and 4 bases had no gene match. Here the CDR3 reads CASSQGLAGIQETQYF. The CDR3 bases are TGCGCCAGCAGCCAAGGGCTAGCGGGGATCCAAGAGACCCAGTACTTC.

The chain recombines TRBV11-2 with TRBJ2-7, with a weak D call TRBD1 (6 bases). CDR1 is SGHAT, CDR2 FQNNGV, per germline. V lost 4 bases and J lost 7, with 14 bases in between. The CDR3 contains 13 residues. In DNA form, the CDR3 reads TGTGCCAGCAGCTCCCGACAGGAAAGAGAGCAGTACTTC. This translates into CASSSRQEREQYF.

The chain is built from TRBV28 and TRBJ2-1; D not resolved. The CDR3 loop spans 17 amino acids. Trimming cost V 3 bases and J 0 bases, with 15 bases left between them. Germline assignment: CDR1 MDHEN and CDR2 SYDVKM. DNA for the CDR3: TGTGCCAGCAGTTTCCCCCCCTTGTACAGCTCCTACAATGAGCAGTTCTTC. Translation: CASSFPPLYSSYNEQFF.